The clone carrying this T cell receptor beta chain was found many times. The antigen remains unidentified. The CDR3 sequence is 15 residues long. J gave up 3 bases and V 4 bases, and 2 bases lay outside the gene matches. Germline V gives CDR1 SGHRS, CDR2 YFSETQ. Unique molecular identifiers had been added to the TCR beta cDNA libraries. There were about 1 to 10 million T cells, and 510,000 or so cDNA molecules came from them. TCRdb called the PCR reads again in MiXCR, with one record for every CDR3 protein. Of about 570,000 distinct CDR3 sequences listed, around 31% are singletons. This sample stems from a study of post-analysis software for immune sequencing data. Study in general: The cohort encompassed relapsing-remitting, secondary progressive and progressive-relapsing multiple sclerosis disease courses. The study, taken as a whole, reports: Patients carried roughly 5 TRBV segments more frequently than controls did, and TRBV5-6, TRBV5-1 and TRBV20-1 were among them.

This rearrangement joins TRBV5-1 to TRBJ2-3; TRBD2 agrees at 13 bases. Sequenced material: blood. The receptor comes from a girl between 2 and 17 years old with multiple sclerosis. The DNA for the CDR3 is TGCGCCAGCAGCACACTAGCGGGGGGGACAGATACGCAGTATTTT. This gives the protein CASSTLAGGTDTQYF.